This entry concerns a single T cell receptor (beta chain). Its matching antigen is unknown. A minimum of 7 million PBMCs was isolated per sample. The V gene lost 2 bases and the J gene lost 8 bases, with 12 bases spanning the gap. Germline loops: CDR1 MDHEN, CDR2 SYDVKM. CDR3 length: 13 amino acids. The data stem from a study of blood T cells in healthy people across ages. Study findings and constraints: Diversity was higher, and naive CD4+ cells more numerous, in long-lived donors than in aged donors.

Next came a second PCR, run for roughly 7 to 12 cycles, which used a sample-barcoded 5' primer along with a J-beta primer mix. MiXCR, run by TCRdb on the 5' RACE reads, gives a single entry per CDR3 protein. Of approximately 2,000,000 distinct CDR3 sequences in the sample, roughly two fifths were seen once. Sequenced material: blood. The rearrangement joins TRBV28 to TRBJ1-2; TRBD1 might be the D (6 bases). This clonotype was sampled from a human donor in good health. The DNA of the CDR3 is TGTGCCAGCAGTTTACCCCGGGGGCCGGGCTACACCTTC. It specifies CASSLPRGPGYTF.